The 32 T cell receptor beta chains presented below share a single source sample, sequenced in a study of blood T cell repertoires in COVID-19 (dated by TCRdb to 2018 to 2021). The library was made by the immunoSEQ multiplex PCR assay. TCRdb's version of the immuneACCESS table is confined to in-frame rearrangements and falls short of the full clone set. An unresolved V gene accounts for under half of the shortfall where checked; the remainder is of unknown origin. The sample table lists fewer than 600,000 clones, 75% to 90% of them with a count of one. The ten largest clones take up 0.75% to 0.9% of the sample. Sample: peripheral blood. Receptor source: a man between 18 and 35 years old with COVID-19, enrolled during active disease.

The chain employs TRBV7-9 and TRBJ1-3; no clear D. The CDR3 is made up of 13 amino acids. Germline V gives CDR1 SEHNR, CDR2 FQNEAQ (reference sequence). CDR3 coding DNA: TGTGCTCAAACCACCAGCTCTGGAAACACCATATATTTT. As protein: CAQTTSSGNTIYF.

The J gene is TRBJ2-2, the V gene TRBV11-2; D gene ambiguous. CDR1 and CDR2 from the germline V gene are SGHAT and FQNNGV. This CDR3 region has 14 residues. V lost 2 bases, J lost 4 bases, and 8 bases lay in between. The CDR3 DNA follows: TGTGCCAGCAGCTTAACAGCAAGCACCGGGGAGCTGTTTTTT. Amino acid sequence: CASSLTASTGELFF. Full variable domain (missing parts from reference TRBV11-2 and TRBJ2-2): EAGVAQSPRYKIIEKRQSVAFWCNPISGHATLYWYQQILGQGPKLLIQFQNNGVVDDSQLPKDRFSAERLKGVDSTLKIQPAKLEDSAVYLCASSLTASTGELFFGEGSRLTVL.

This chain uses TRBV5-1 with TRBJ2-6; possible D gene TRBD2, 5 bases. Germline V gives CDR1 SGHRS, CDR2 YFSETQ. Trimming stripped 1 base from V and 2 bases from J, with 13 bases between. This CDR3 region has 17 residues. CDR3 region: CASSLTLVGAGANVLTF. CDR3 nucleotides: TGCGCCAGCAGCTTGACACTAGTCGGGGCTGGGGCCAACGTCCTGACTTTC.

J is TRBJ1-2 and V is TRBV3-1 (or the pseudogene TRBV3-2); 7 positions agree with TRBD1. This CDR3 is 13 amino acids long. Germline V gives CDR1 LGHDT, CDR2 YNNKEL (reference sequence). The V and J ends lost 4 bases and 7 bases, in that order; junction bases with no gene match: 6. The CDR3 protein is CASSPRGKPGYTF. The CDR3 region has the DNA TGTGCCAGCAGCCCCAGGGGGAAGCCTGGCTACACCTTC.

The chain recombines TRBV3-1 (or the pseudogene TRBV3-2) with TRBJ1-5; 7 positions match TRBD1. V shed 2 bases and J 0 bases; nucleotides not matched to a gene: 7. The CDR3 consists of 17 residues. Germline CDR1 LGHDT, CDR2 YNNKEL (reference sequence). The CDR3 is CASSQRGTAHSNQPQHF. DNA of the CDR3: TGTGCCAGCAGCCAAAGAGGGACAGCTCATAGCAATCAGCCCCAGCATTTT.

The chain employs TRBV5-8 and TRBJ1-1; D gene unclear. The CDR3 is 12 amino acids. CDR1 is SGHTS, CDR2 YDEGEE, per germline. This CDR3 is CAATYPTPEAFF. In DNA, the CDR3 is TGTGCAGCGACCTACCCGACCCCTGAAGCTTTCTTT.

V usage is TRBV3-1 (or the pseudogene TRBV3-2) and J usage is TRBJ1-2; unclear D gene. V was clipped by 3 bases and J by 7 bases, with 9 bases between them. The V gene's germline CDR1 is LGHDT and CDR2 YNNKEL (reference sequence). The CDR3 sequence is 12 residues long. The CDR3 here is CASSQAGVGYTF. CDR3 nucleotide sequence: TGTGCCAGCAGCCAGGCCGGGGTTGGCTACACCTTC.

The CDR3 bases are TGCGCCAGCGGCATTTCCCCCGGGGACAGGGGGGACGGCTACACCTTC. Protein sequence: CASGISPGDRGDGYTF. V is TRBV5-1 and J is TRBJ1-2, with 11 bases fitting TRBD1. The CDR3 contains 16 residues. CDR1 and CDR2 from the germline V gene are SGHRS and YFSETQ. The V gene end was trimmed by 7 bases and the J gene end by 8 bases; junction bases not matched to a gene: 16.

Notes on this clone: The same CDR3 can be traced to other DNA sequences in this sample. This chain uses TRBV5-1 with TRBJ1-2; possible D gene TRBD1, 5 bases. The CDR3 contains 15 residues. Between the trimmed V and J ends, which lost 0 bases and 2 bases, there was a span of 11 bases. The V gene's germline CDR1 is SGHRS and CDR2 YFSETQ. In DNA, the CDR3 is TGCGCCAGCAGCTTGGGCGGGGGAAGCAACTATGGCTACACCTTC. Its translation is CASSLGGGSNYGYTF.

The genes are TRBV3-1 (or the pseudogene TRBV3-2) and TRBJ1-1; 7 bases agree with TRBD1. The germline CDR1 and CDR2 sequences are LGHDT and YNNKEL (reference sequence). Trimming cost V 4 bases and J 4 bases; bases outside gene matches: 6. This CDR3 region has 14 residues. The CDR3 coding sequence is TGTGCCAGCAGCCGACAGGGAACAAGCACTGAAGCTTTCTTT. This codes for CASSRQGTSTEAFF.

J is TRBJ2-1 and V is TRBV5-4; 8 nucleotides line up with TRBD2. Germline trimming cut 4 bases from V and 10 bases from J; bases unmatched to any gene: 13. CDR3 size: 15 residues. Germline V gene sequence: CDR1 SGHNT, CDR2 YYREEE (reference sequence). The CDR3 is CASSALTSGRGEQFF. CDR3 nucleotides: TGTGCCAGCAGCGCGCTCACTAGCGGAAGAGGGGAGCAGTTCTTC.

V is TRBV19 and J is TRBJ2-1; 7 bases are a match to TRBD2. Looked up from germline, CDR1 is LNHDA and CDR2 is SQIVND (reference sequence). The junction had 7 bases not matched to a gene; V was cut back by 4 bases and J by 7 bases. This CDR3 spans 14 amino acids. The CDR3 nucleotides read TGTGCCAGTAGTACGGGACTACTGGGGAATGAGCAGTTCTTC. This sequence encodes CASSTGLLGNEQFF.

This clone was detected only once. At the DNA level, this CDR3 is encoded by other sequences in the same sample as well. V usage is TRBV19 and J usage is TRBJ2-1; tentative D call: TRBD1 (6 bases). Trimming removed 6 bases from V and 0 bases from J, with 9 bases in between. This CDR3 contains 14 residues. Germline V CDR1 and CDR2: LNHDA, SQIVND (reference sequence). CDR3 sequence: CASSGQSSYNEQFF. The DNA of the CDR3 is TGTGCCAGTAGCGGACAGTCCTCCTACAATGAGCAGTTCTTC.

The rearrangement links TRBV4-1 to TRBJ1-3, with D hard to call. CDR3 length: 15 amino acids. The ends were cut back, 0 bases at V and 1 base at J, with 7 bases in the middle. CDR1 is MGHRA and CDR2 is YSYEKL in the germline V gene. CDR3 protein: CASSQEKTSGNTIYF. The CDR3 nucleotides read TGCGCCAGCAGCCAAGAGAAGACATCTGGAAACACCATATATTTT.

The gene calls are TRBV27 and TRBJ2-7, with 7 bases that match TRBD1. Trimming cost V 5 bases and J 4 bases; bases outside gene matches: 5. Germline CDR1 reads MNHEY; CDR2 reads SMNVEV (reference sequence). The CDR3 covers 13 residues. The CDR3: CASSEGTAYEQYF. CDR3 coding DNA: TGTGCCAGCAGTGAAGGGACAGCTTACGAGCAGTACTTC.

The V gene is TRBV18, the J gene TRBJ2-7; D not certain. CDR1 KGHSH and CDR2 LQKENI come from the germline V gene. The V end lost 2 bases, the J end lost 5 bases, and 10 bases lay between the germline ends. The CDR3 spans 13 residues. DNA of the CDR3: TGTGCCAGCTCACCAGAGGTAGAGGACGAGCAGTACTTC. Residues: CASSPEVEDEQYF.

The chain uses TRBV7-2 and TRBJ2-1; the match to TRBD2 covers 8 bases. This CDR3 has 13 residues. Germline values: CDR1 SGHTA, CDR2 FQGNSA. J gave up 4 bases and V 6 bases, and 2 bases lay outside the gene matches. For the CDR3, the DNA is TGTGCCAGCAGGAGCGGGGGATACAATGAGCAGTTCTTC. Translated, it gives CASRSGGYNEQFF.

The gene calls are TRBV4-1 and TRBJ2-3; D gene unclear. Germline CDR1 is MGHRA and CDR2 is YSYEKL. The CDR3 extends over 13 amino acids. Trimming removed 1 base at V and 3 bases at J, with 5 bases between. The CDR3: CASSQVRTDTQYF. The CDR3 coding sequence is TGCGCCAGCAGCCAAGTCAGGACAGATACGCAGTATTTT.

Only one count was recorded for this clone. The rearrangement links TRBV7-9 to TRBJ2-1; TRBD1 agrees at 8 bases. The CDR3 consists of 15 residues. Germline CDR1 is SEHNR and CDR2 is FQNEAQ (reference sequence). J was trimmed by 6 bases and V by 1 base; bases with no gene match: 5. Here the CDR3 DNA reads TGTGCCAGCAGCTTAGGCCAGGGGGCGGTCAATGAGCAGTTCTTC. Translation: CASSLGQGAVNEQFF.

The chain joins TRBV3-1 (or the pseudogene TRBV3-2) to TRBJ1-1; 7 bases are a match to TRBD1. There are 16 residues in the CDR3. J was trimmed by 3 bases and V by 3 bases; bases with no gene match: 10. Per the germline V gene, CDR1 is LGHDT and CDR2 is YNNKEL (reference sequence). DNA of the CDR3: TGTGCCAGCAGCCAGGGGAACAGGGGATCGTACACTGAAGCTTTCTTT. Protein sequence: CASSQGNRGSYTEAFF.

The chain links TRBV24-1 to TRBJ2-5; 10 nucleotides align to TRBD1. The CDR3 covers 15 residues. The germline gives CDR1 KGHDR, CDR2 SFDVKD. The V gene end was trimmed by 3 bases and the J gene end by 4 bases; junction bases not matched to a gene: 4. The CDR3 nucleotides read TGTGCCACCAGTGATGTCGGGACAGGGGTAGAGACCCAGTACTTC. Translating it yields CATSDVGTGVETQYF.

The chain has TRBV10-3 and TRBJ2-2; possibly TRBD2 for D (5 bases). CDR3 length: 12 residues. V shed 6 bases and J shed 8 bases, with 10 bases lying between them. Germline V gene sequence: CDR1 ENHRY, CDR2 SYGVKD. For the CDR3, the DNA is TGTGCCATCAGCAGCGGATCAGGGGAGCTGTTTTTT. It specifies CAISSGSGELFF.

The DNA for the CDR3 is TGTGCCAGCAGCCCGGGGGATTGGGAGACCCAGTACTTC. It is translated as CASSPGDWETQYF. The rearrangement links TRBV5-5 to TRBJ2-5, with a tentative D call TRBD2 (6 bases). The germline gives CDR1 SGHKS, CDR2 YYEKEE (reference sequence). Trimming stripped 4 bases from V and 5 bases from J, with 12 bases between. This CDR3 is 13 amino acids long.

The chain joins TRBV15 to TRBJ1-2; D perhaps matches TRBD1 (6 bases). Looked up from germline, CDR1 is LNHNV and CDR2 is YYDKDF (reference sequence). The V end lost 4 bases, the J end lost 4 bases, and 16 bases lay between the germline ends. The length of the CDR3 is 15 residues. CDR3 protein: CATSIRAGVGYGYTF. The CDR3 DNA follows: TGTGCCACCAGCATACGGGCAGGGGTTGGCTATGGCTACACCTTC.

The chain couples TRBV30 to TRBJ2-7; 8 bases align to TRBD1. Germline V lookup: CDR1 GTSNPN, CDR2 SVGIG (reference sequence). The V gene end was trimmed by 3 bases and the J gene end by 10 bases; junction bases not matched to a gene: 8. This CDR3 spans 12 amino acids. CDR3: CAWSGTGGNQYF. The CDR3 nucleotides are TGTGCCTGGAGCGGGACAGGAGGGAATCAGTACTTC.

The CDR3 sequence is CATVYRERDQPQHF. The CDR3 bases are TGTGCCACGGTGTACAGGGAGAGGGATCAGCCCCAGCATTTT. This chain links TRBV6-5 with TRBJ1-5, with a weak D call TRBD1 (6 bases). From germline, CDR1 is MNHEY and CDR2 SVGAGI. Trimming shortened V by 10 bases and J by 5 bases, and 18 bases separated the two germline ends. The CDR3 extends over 14 amino acids.

The rearrangement links TRBV11-3 to TRBJ2-7; no firm D call. Trimming took off 5 bases at V and 6 bases at J, with 14 bases between the two ends. The CDR3 is 13 residues long. Germline values: CDR1 SGHNT, CDR2 YENEEA. The DNA of the CDR3 is TGTGCCAGCAGCCCGATTCGAGGTGGCGAGCAGTACTTC. This codes for CASSPIRGGEQYF. Based on the CDR3 plus reference TRBV11-3 and TRBJ2-7, the full variable domain is EAGVVQSPRYKIIEKKQPVAFWCNPISGHNTLYWYLQNLGQGPELLIRYENEEAVDDSQLPKDRFSAERLKGVDSTLKIQPAELGDSAVYLCASSPIRGGEQYFGPGTRLTVT.

The rearrangement joins TRBV12-3 or TRBV12-4 to TRBJ2-1, with D hard to call. The CDR3 contains 10 residues. The germline V and J ends were trimmed by 5 bases and 8 bases, with 4 bases remaining between them. The DNA for the CDR3 is TGTGCCAGCAGTCTACATGAGCAGTTCTTC. Protein: CASSLHEQFF.

This clone appeared once. The chain joins TRBV11-2 to TRBJ2-3; 7 bases agree with TRBD2. The length of the CDR3 is 15 residues. CDR1 and CDR2 from the germline V gene are SGHAT and FQNNGV. The ends lost 4 bases at V and 1 base at J; junction bases unmatched: 5. CDR3 DNA: TGTGCCAGCAGCTGGAATCGGGGGGGCACAGATACGCAGTATTTT. Translation: CASSWNRGGTDTQYF.

CDR3 region: CASSLRLGAPYEQYF. The CDR3 nucleotides read TGCGCCAGCAGCTTGAGGCTGGGGGCGCCCTACGAGCAGTACTTC. This chain connects TRBV5-1 to TRBJ2-7, with D perhaps TRBD1 (6 bases). Trimming took 1 base from V and 2 from J, leaving 13 bases between them. The CDR3 runs 15 residues. The germline V gene has CDR1 SGHRS and CDR2 YFSETQ.

This chain connects TRBV6-1 to TRBJ1-6, with a weak D call TRBD1 (5 bases). V shed 1 base and J shed 11 bases, with 6 bases lying between them. Germline V lookup: CDR1 MNHNS, CDR2 SASEGT. This CDR3 spans 12 amino acids. The CDR3 DNA reads TGTGCCAGCAGTGAAGGGGGCGCACCCCTCCACTTT. It translates to CASSEGGAPLHF.

V and J are TRBV2 and TRBJ2-7, with D tentatively TRBD1 (6 bases). This CDR3 has 15 amino acids. Germline V gives CDR1 SNHLY, CDR2 FYNNEI. Deletions cut 7 bases from V and 0 bases from J, with 16 bases between. The CDR3 here is CASTGTGRSSYEQYF. The CDR3 region has the DNA TGTGCCAGCACCGGCACAGGGCGGAGCTCCTACGAGCAGTACTTC. Drawing the rest from reference TRBV2 and TRBJ2-7, the complete variable domain is EPEVTQTPSHQVTQMGQEVILRCVPISNHLYFYWYRQILGQKVEFLVSFYNNEISEKSEIFDDQFSVERPDGSNFTLKIRSTKLEDSAMYFCASTGTGRSSYEQYFGPGTRLTVT.